This TCR beta chain was sequenced in a study of OX40 agonist ivuxolimab in advanced cancers. Across the study: A male proportion of about 80% was recorded, with mean age roughly 62 years and range about 20 to 85.

Overall study findings and caveats: Among patients with partial responses at 0.1-3.0 mg/kg, clonal expansion was among the lowest. Dosing at 0.1 to 3.0 mg/kg was accompanied by clonal expansion of CD4+ and CD8+ blood T cells by week 6. Antigen specificity was not determined for the expanded peripheral T cells.

With regard to this clone: Its specificity is not known.

Repertoires were generated with immunoSEQ multiplex PCR, while TCRdb's copy carries only in-frame clones and drops some. The sample yields about 46,000 clones, roughly 88% seen once. The sequences come from CD4+ or CD8+ T cells sorted from blood, collected in a trial of the OX40 agonist ivuxolimab. The clonotype originates from an adult with an advanced solid tumor such as melanoma, head and neck, liver or kidney cancer.

CDR3 loop: CASSDGVGGSADTQYF. The CDR3 nucleotides are TGTGCCAGCAGTGATGGTGTGGGCGGGAGCGCAGATACGCAGTATTTT. The chain combines TRBV2 with TRBJ2-3; 7 positions agree with TRBD2. The CDR3 runs 16 residues. Trimming cost V 3 bases and J 4 bases; bases outside gene matches: 10. Germline values: CDR1 SNHLY, CDR2 FYNNEI.